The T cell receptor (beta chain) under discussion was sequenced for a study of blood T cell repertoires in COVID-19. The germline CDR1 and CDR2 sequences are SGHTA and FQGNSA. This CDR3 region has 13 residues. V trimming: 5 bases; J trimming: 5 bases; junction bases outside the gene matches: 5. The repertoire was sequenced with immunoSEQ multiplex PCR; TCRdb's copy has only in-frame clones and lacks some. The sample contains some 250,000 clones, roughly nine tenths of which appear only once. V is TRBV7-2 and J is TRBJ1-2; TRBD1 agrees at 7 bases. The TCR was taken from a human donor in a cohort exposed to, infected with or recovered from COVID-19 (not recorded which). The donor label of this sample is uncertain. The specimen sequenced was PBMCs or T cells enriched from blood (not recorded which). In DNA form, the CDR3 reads TGTGCCAGCAGCCAAGACAGGGAGTATGGCTACACCTTC. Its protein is CASSQDREYGYTF. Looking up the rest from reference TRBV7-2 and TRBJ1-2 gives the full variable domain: GAGVSQSPSNKVTEKGKDVELRCDPISGHTALYWYRQSLGQGLEFLIYFQGNSAPDKSGLPSDRFSAERTGGSVSTLTIQRTQQEDSAVYLCASSQDREYGYTFGSGTRLTVV.